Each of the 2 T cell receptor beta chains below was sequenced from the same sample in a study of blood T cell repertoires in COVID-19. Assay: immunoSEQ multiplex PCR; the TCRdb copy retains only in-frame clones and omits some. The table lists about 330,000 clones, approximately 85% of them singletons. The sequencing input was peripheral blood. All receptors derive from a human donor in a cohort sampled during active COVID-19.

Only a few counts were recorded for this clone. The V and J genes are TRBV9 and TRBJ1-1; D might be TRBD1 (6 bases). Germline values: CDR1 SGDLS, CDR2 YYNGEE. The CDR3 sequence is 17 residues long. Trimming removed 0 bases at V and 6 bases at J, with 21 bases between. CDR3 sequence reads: CASSVGDSTGRGAEAFF. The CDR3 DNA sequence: TGTGCCAGCAGCGTAGGGGACTCGACAGGTCGGGGGGCTGAAGCTTTCTTT.

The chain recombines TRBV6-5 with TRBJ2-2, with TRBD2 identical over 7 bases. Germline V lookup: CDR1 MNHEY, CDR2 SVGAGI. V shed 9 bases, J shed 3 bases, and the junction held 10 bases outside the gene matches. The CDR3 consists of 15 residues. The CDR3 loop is CASGSRGRDTGELFF. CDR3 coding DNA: TGTGCCAGTGGATCGCGGGGGAGAGACACCGGGGAGCTGTTTTTT.